The 18 T cell receptor beta chains listed next were all sequenced from one sample in a study of OX40 agonist ivuxolimab in advanced cancers. Measured with immunoSEQ multiplex PCR; TCRdb has only the in-frame clones, and not every one. The table has about 68,000 clones, around 90% seen once; the top ten hold approximately 0.3%. The sample here was CD4+ or CD8+ T cells sorted from blood, taken in a trial of the OX40 agonist ivuxolimab. The source of these receptors is an adult with an advanced solid tumor such as melanoma, head and neck, liver or kidney cancer.

The chain carries TRBV5-1 and TRBJ1-2; tentative D call: TRBD1 (5 bases). The length of the CDR3 is 15 residues. With 0 bases removed from V and 14 bases from J, the gap between germline ends came to 23 bases. CDR1 is SGHRS and CDR2 is YFSETQ in the germline V gene. CDR3 DNA: TGCGCCAGCAGCTTGGACGGGGGACTGCCCCTATGGCTAACCTTC. This encodes CASSLDGGLPLWLTF.

In its sample, this clone was seen once. The rearrangement uses TRBV5-1 and TRBJ2-1; the D is unclear. The germline V gene encodes CDR1 SGHRS and CDR2 YFSETQ. This CDR3 has 15 amino acids. V was cut by 0 bases and J by 0 bases, with 7 bases left in between. This CDR3 reads CASSLDGTSYNEQFF. The DNA for the CDR3 is TGCGCCAGCAGCTTGGACGGCACCTCCTACAATGAGCAGTTCTTC.

The rearrangement joins TRBV27 to TRBJ2-7, with a weak D call TRBD2 (5 bases). CDR3 length equals 17 residues. The V gene lost 2 bases and the J gene lost 6 bases, with 23 bases spanning the gap. Per the germline V gene, CDR1 is MNHEY and CDR2 is SMNVEV (reference sequence). CDR3: CASSLDPPPGIRCEQYF. The CDR3 nucleotides read TGTGCCAGCAGTTTAGACCCCCCCCCGGGAATAAGGTGCGAGCAGTACTTC.

In DNA form, the CDR3 reads TGTGCCAGTAGTATAAGAAGCGGGTTCTCCTACAATGAGCAGTTCTTC. Translation: CASSIRSGFSYNEQFF. The rearrangement uses TRBV19 and TRBJ2-1, with D tentatively TRBD2 (6 bases). The CDR3 sequence is 16 residues long. V was trimmed by 2 bases and J by 0 bases, leaving 11 bases between them. Per germline, CDR1 LNHDA and CDR2 SQIVND (reference sequence).

The V call is TRBV9, the J call TRBJ1-1; D is unclear. The CDR3 covers 13 residues. Germline CDR1 and CDR2: SGDLS and YYNGEE. The V end was cut by 7 bases, the J end by 0 bases, with 10 bases between. The CDR3 region is CASSMGMNTEAFF. Here the CDR3 DNA reads TGTGCCAGCTCAATGGGAATGAACACTGAAGCTTTCTTT. The full variable domain, in which reference TRBV9 and TRBJ1-1 provide the parts outside the CDR3, is DSGVTQTPKHLITATGQRVTLRCSPRSGDLSVYWYQQSLDQGLQFLIQYYNGEERAKGNILERFSAQQFPDLHSELNLSSLELGDSALYFCASSMGMNTEAFFGQGTRLTVV.

The chain carries TRBV18 and TRBJ2-5; D is possibly TRBD1 (5 bases). The V end lost 1 base, the J end lost 3 bases, and 9 bases lay between the germline ends. CDR3 size: 14 residues. Germline V gives CDR1 KGHSH, CDR2 LQKENI. CDR3 amino acids: CASSPLRVEETQYF. CDR3 DNA sequence: TGTGCCAGCTCACCACTCAGGGTGGAAGAGACCCAGTACTTC.

The chain combines TRBV15 with TRBJ2-7; D not certain. CDR3 length: 15 residues. Germline V gives CDR1 LNHNV, CDR2 YYDKDF (reference sequence). Trimming removed 0 bases at V and 3 bases at J, with 12 bases between. The CDR3 loop is CATSRDSSSNYEQYF. CDR3 coding DNA: TGTGCCACCAGCAGAGATAGTTCCAGCAACTACGAGCAGTACTTC.

The V and J genes are TRBV5-1 and TRBJ2-3; TRBD2 aligns across 9 bases. The CDR3 has 17 amino acids. Germline CDR1 reads SGHRS; CDR2 reads YFSETQ. J lost 9 bases, V lost 0 bases, and 14 bases had no gene match. The CDR3 here is CASSLASFAGGPQTQYF. The CDR3, as DNA: TGCGCCAGCAGCTTGGCCAGTTTTGCGGGAGGGCCGCAAACGCAGTATTTT.

The CDR3 bases are TGTGCCAGCTCCCTAGCGGGAGGCAATGAGCAGTTCTTC. It specifies CASSLAGGNEQFF. The rearrangement joins TRBV6-1 to TRBJ2-1, with 11 nucleotides matching TRBD2. CDR1 and CDR2 from the germline V gene are MNHNS and SASEGT. The ends lost 8 bases at V and 6 bases at J; junction bases unmatched: 3. This CDR3 is 13 amino acids long.

This chain joins TRBV28 and TRBJ2-1; 13 nucleotides line up with TRBD2. Germline lookup yields CDR1 MDHEN and CDR2 SYDVKM. This CDR3 region has 15 residues. V was pared by 6 bases and J by 10 bases, with 9 bases of the junction left unmatched. The CDR3 loop reads CASRTRGLAGREQFF. The CDR3 DNA is TGTGCCAGCAGAACCCGGGGACTAGCGGGAAGGGAGCAGTTCTTC.

The rearrangement joins TRBV19 to TRBJ1-1, with D perhaps matching TRBD1 (5 bases). The germline gives CDR1 LNHDA, CDR2 SQIVND (reference sequence). V lost 3 bases, J lost 5 bases, and 10 bases lay in between. CDR3 length equals 13 residues. Here the CDR3 DNA reads TGTGCCAGTAGTATTGGGGGTCAGACTGAAGCTTTCTTT. Residues: CASSIGGQTEAFF.

The chain joins TRBV18 to TRBJ1-1, with D perhaps TRBD1 (5 bases). Trimming pared 5 bases from V and 1 base from J, leaving 14 bases between. The CDR3 is made up of 15 amino acids. CDR1 is KGHSH and CDR2 is LQKENI in the germline V gene. CDR3: CASSSTHDRNTEAFF. CDR3 bases: TGTGCCAGCTCATCCACGCATGACAGGAACACTGAAGCTTTCTTT.

The rearrangement links TRBV5-1 to TRBJ2-1, with 12 bases aligning to TRBD2. J was trimmed by 3 bases and V by 4 bases; bases with no gene match: 2. The CDR3 covers 15 residues. Germline values: CDR1 SGHRS, CDR2 YFSETQ. CDR3 loop: CASSTTSGSYNEQFF. CDR3 DNA: TGCGCCAGCAGCACGACTAGCGGGAGCTACAATGAGCAGTTCTTC.

The V and J genes are TRBV7-9 and TRBJ1-1, with no clear D. The CDR3 has 11 amino acids. The germline gives CDR1 SEHNR, CDR2 FQNEAQ (reference sequence). The V end lost 5 bases, the J end lost 2 bases, and 3 bases lay between the germline ends. Written as DNA, the CDR3 is TGTGCCAGCAGCCTCAACACTGAAGCTTTCTTT. It is translated as CASSLNTEAFF.

This chain links TRBV11-2 with TRBJ1-1; D uncertain. Per the germline V gene, CDR1 is SGHAT and CDR2 is FQNNGV. Trimming took off 2 bases at V and 0 bases at J, with 19 bases between the two ends. This CDR3 contains 18 residues. CDR3 in DNA: TGTGCCAGCAGCTTAACGCAGACGAGACCGCGCATGAACACTGAAGCTTTCTTT. Translated, it gives CASSLTQTRPRMNTEAFF.

The rearrangement uses TRBV28 and TRBJ1-5, with TRBD1 matching over 9 bases. The CDR3 has 17 residues. With 6 bases clipped from V and 2 bases from J, the junction kept 11 bases outside the gene matches. From germline, CDR1 is MDHEN and CDR2 SYDVKM. This CDR3 reads CASRPRQGGWGNQPQHF. CDR3 nucleotide sequence: TGTGCCAGCAGGCCGAGACAGGGGGGTTGGGGCAATCAGCCCCAGCATTTT.

This clone has only one observation. The chain employs TRBV5-4 and TRBJ2-3; D is possibly TRBD2 (5 bases). Trimming took off 1 base at V and 4 bases at J, with 13 bases between the two ends. Germline V gene lookup returns CDR1 SGHNT and CDR2 YYREEE (reference sequence). This CDR3 is 15 amino acids long. For the CDR3, the DNA is TGTGCCAGCAGCTTGATTAGAGGGCCAGCAGATACGCAGTATTTT. This translates into CASSLIRGPADTQYF.

The V call is TRBV28, the J call TRBJ2-4; D is possibly TRBD1 (6 bases). The V and J ends lost 6 bases and 1 base respectively, with 13 bases between them. The CDR3 runs 15 residues. In germline, CDR1 is MDHEN, CDR2 SYDVKM. The CDR3 spells CASSTTGLAKNIQYF. Here the CDR3 DNA reads TGTGCCAGCAGCACAACAGGGTTGGCCAAAAACATTCAGTACTTC.